What follows is one T cell receptor beta chain and its context. No cognate antigen has been identified for it. Per-nucleotide qualities are absent, and no much larger clonotype sits a single base away. The data belong to a study of shared clonotypes between healthy human individuals (dated by TCRdb to about 2020). About the investigation overall: Three men and a couple of women, aged 18 to 49 years, made up the cohort. For each donor, three plates each were used for CD4 naive and CD4 memory, two plates were used for CD8 naive, and one plate was used for CD8 memory. To estimate repertoire size and how much clonotype sharing occurs between individuals, the study deeply sequenced the blood TCR repertoires of five healthy adults. To increase sequencing depth and limit assay-specific biases, TCR repertoire library preparation and sequencing were carried out by different laboratories using diverse techniques. Between about 0.94 and 8.9 billion PBMCs per donor were obtained by leukapheresis. The paper as a whole reports these results and caveats: The small number of donors limited the genetic and exposure-history diversity represented. Even with the large sequencing depth, rarefaction of the sorted-subset datasets indicated that sequencing was incomplete. Naive subsets generally had larger estimated clonotype richness than memory subsets did. Only blood was sampled, and tissue TCR repertoires likely differ from those in blood. Pairwise subsampling indicated that sequencing depth was expected to affect the degree of clonotype sharing among donors. Compared with non-shared clonotypes, the clonotypes found in all four sorted-subset donors had higher generation probabilities. Across four donors, 5% to 6% of naive CD4, approximately 3.5% of naive CD8, roughly 2.2% of memory CD4, and 0.4% of memory CD8 clonotypes were shared.

The donors were healthy, HIV-negative adults with no recently reported acute infections or vaccinations. Only Caucasian adults living in Nashville, Tennessee, USA were represented among the donors. Magnetic negative selection was used to enrich CD4+ T cells, after which naive cells were positively selected on CD45RA and the negative fraction became the memory subset. Blood was obtained by leukapheresis, after which PBMCs were separated by Ficoll-Histopaque density gradient centrifugation and cryopreserved in liquid nitrogen vapor phase. Analytical flow cytometry was used to check the purity and quantity of every magnetically sorted T cell population. Genomic DNA was isolated from every sorted fraction and measured by UV absorbance on a Nanodrop 2000c. TCR CDR3 regions were amplified from genomic DNA by multiplex PCR using the deep immunoSEQ assay. For each cell subset, the extracted genomic DNA was distributed evenly across all wells of several immunoSEQ 96-well plates, and each plate served as one replicate. Each replicate PCR for sorted subsets received roughly 0.2 ug genomic DNA, equal to tens of thousands of T cell genomes. The purified libraries were quantified using a Qubit 3.0 fluorometer, sized with a Bioanalyzer 2100, and then quantified again using the KAPA Library Quantification kit. Every immunoSEQ 96-well plate was sequenced on a dedicated single-read 150-cycle Illumina NextSeq 550 flow cell. On the authors' methods: Because only junctional sequences without quality scores were contained in the immunoSEQ output, filtering matching that applied to full-length reads could not be performed. Sequences were annotated with PyIR, a Python wrapper for IgBLAST v1.9, and V/J genes and CDR3 were assigned using IMGT germline references. Reads were filtered out if the reads had weak V/J assignments (E-value above 1e-6), no CDR3, stop codons, out-of-frame junctions, or ambiguous translated residues. V3J clonotypes were defined as sequences sharing the same inferred V gene, J gene, and CDR3 amino acid sequence. Percentage overlap between repertoires was calculated by dividing the number of shared unique clonotypes by the size of the smaller repertoire. Repertoire richness was assessed with RTK rarefaction, the Chao1 estimator, and Recon v2.1 estimates of unobserved clonotypes. OLGA was used to compute generation probabilities for all TCRbeta clonotypes that the gDNA method yielded from several donors. TCRdb took over this immuneACCESS table, retaining in-frame rearrangements with V and J assigned. Such tables are incomplete; in checked studies, under half of the missing clones stem from an unresolved V gene, and the remainder is unexplained. V and J calls and clone size come straight from that table; D and trimming were deduced from the DNA. The sample has millions of clones on record, approximately 95% of them singletons. Roughly 0.36% of the sample is held by the ten biggest clonotypes.

From the germline V gene, CDR1 is MGHRA and CDR2 is YSYEKL. V loses 6 bases, J loses 3 bases, and the germline ends lie 21 bases apart. The cysteine opens and the phenylalanine closes a CDR3 of 17 amino acids. Just the 51-base CDR3 DNA is kept, in frame starting at base 1. Sequencing was performed on naive CD4+ T cells from PBMCs. Per the publication, the cell subset or site label means: CD45RA+ positively selected. Recombination joined TRBV4-1 with TRBJ1-5; the best D guess is TRBD1, with 6 bases matching. The clonotype comes from a man between 18 and 35 years old in good health. Some clones in this sample may be carry-over from other donors' samples. This receptor has the CDR3 CASSQGRTAANNQPQHF. The DNA is as follows: TGCGCCAGCAGTCAGGGGAGGACAGCGGCTAACAATCAGCCCCAGCATTTT.